This T cell receptor beta chain was identified during a study of CD8 T cells in ankylosing spondylitis. The study, taken as a whole, reports: Prior literature has documented some motif variants in synovial fluid and blood from reactive arthritis. Seemingly characteristic of ankylosing spondylitis blood was a TCR beta motif consisting of eight highly homologous variants.

MiXCR was run by TCRdb on the 5' RACE reads, yielding one entry per CDR3 protein. In the table there are more than 60,000 distinct CDR3 sequences, under 7.5% of which are singletons. The V end was cut by 7 bases, the J end by 6 bases, with 15 bases between. Germline V lookup: CDR1 MDHEN, CDR2 SYDVKM. This CDR3 comprises 14 residues. This clonotype has at least ten counts. Antigen unknown. The gene calls are TRBV28 and TRBJ2-2; the D gene is possibly TRBD2 (5 bases). The source of this sequence is a male donor with ankylosing spondylitis. Sequenced material: synovial fluid, either unsorted or a sorted T cell fraction (not recorded which). CDR3 sequence: CASITAAGAGELFF. DNA of the CDR3: TGTGCCAGCATTACGGCAGCCGGGGCCGGGGAGCTGTTTTTT. Based on the CDR3 plus reference TRBV28 and TRBJ2-2, the full variable domain is DVKVTQSSRYLVKRTGEKVFLECVQDMDHENMFWYRQDPGLGLRLIYFSYDVKMKEKGDIPEGYSVSREKKERFSLILESASTNQTSMYLCASITAAGAGELFFGEGSRLTVL.